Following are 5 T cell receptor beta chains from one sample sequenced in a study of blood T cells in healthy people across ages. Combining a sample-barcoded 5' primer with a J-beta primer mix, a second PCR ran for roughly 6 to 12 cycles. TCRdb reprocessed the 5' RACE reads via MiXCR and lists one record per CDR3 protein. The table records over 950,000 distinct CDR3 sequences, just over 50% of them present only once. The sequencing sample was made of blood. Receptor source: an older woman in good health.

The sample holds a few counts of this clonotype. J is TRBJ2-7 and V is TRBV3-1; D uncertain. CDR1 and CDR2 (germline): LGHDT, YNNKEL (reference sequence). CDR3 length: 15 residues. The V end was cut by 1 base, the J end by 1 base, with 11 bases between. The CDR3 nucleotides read TGTGCCAGCAGCCAAGGCCAGGTGGGGTCCTACGAGCAGTACTTC. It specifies CASSQGQVGSYEQYF.

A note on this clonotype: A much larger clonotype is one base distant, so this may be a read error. The CDR3 region is CASSPRNLREGEQFF. The CDR3 nucleotides read TGCGCCAGCAGCCCCCGCAACCTCAGGGAGGGGGAGCAGTTCTTC. The chain carries TRBV5-1 and TRBJ2-1, with 7 bases lining up with TRBD2. Germline V CDR1 and CDR2: SGHRS, YFSETQ. CDR3 length: 15 amino acids. V was clipped by 4 bases and J by 10 bases; unmatched bases: 14.

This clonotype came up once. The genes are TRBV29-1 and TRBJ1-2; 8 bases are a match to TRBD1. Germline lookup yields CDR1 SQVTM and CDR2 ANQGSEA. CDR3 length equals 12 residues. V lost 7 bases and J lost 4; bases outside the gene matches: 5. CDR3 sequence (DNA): TGCAGCGCAGGACAGGGCGTCTATGGCTACACCTTC. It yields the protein CSAGQGVYGYTF.

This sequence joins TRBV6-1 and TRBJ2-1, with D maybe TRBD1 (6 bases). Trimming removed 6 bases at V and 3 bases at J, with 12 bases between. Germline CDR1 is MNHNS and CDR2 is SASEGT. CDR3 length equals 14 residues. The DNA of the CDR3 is TGTGCCAGCAGAAGATCAGGGGACTACAATGAGCAGTTCTTC. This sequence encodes CASRRSGDYNEQFF.

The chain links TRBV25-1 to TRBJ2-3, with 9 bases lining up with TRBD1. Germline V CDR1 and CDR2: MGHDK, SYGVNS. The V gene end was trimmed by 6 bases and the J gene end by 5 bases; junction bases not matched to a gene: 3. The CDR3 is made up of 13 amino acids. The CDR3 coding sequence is TGTGCCAGCAGACAGGGGGCGTTAGATACGCAGTATTTT. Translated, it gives CASRQGALDTQYF.